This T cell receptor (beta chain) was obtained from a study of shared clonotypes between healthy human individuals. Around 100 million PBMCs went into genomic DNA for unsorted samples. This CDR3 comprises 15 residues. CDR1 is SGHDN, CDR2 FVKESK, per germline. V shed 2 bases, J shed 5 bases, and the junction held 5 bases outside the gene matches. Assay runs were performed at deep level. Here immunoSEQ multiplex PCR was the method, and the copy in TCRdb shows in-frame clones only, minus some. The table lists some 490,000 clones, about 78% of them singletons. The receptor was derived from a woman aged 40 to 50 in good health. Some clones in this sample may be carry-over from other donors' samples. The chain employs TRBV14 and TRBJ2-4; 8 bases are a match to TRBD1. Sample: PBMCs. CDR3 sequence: CASSQFQGAENIQYF. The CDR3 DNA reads TGTGCCAGCAGCCAATTTCAGGGGGCAGAAAACATTCAGTACTTC.